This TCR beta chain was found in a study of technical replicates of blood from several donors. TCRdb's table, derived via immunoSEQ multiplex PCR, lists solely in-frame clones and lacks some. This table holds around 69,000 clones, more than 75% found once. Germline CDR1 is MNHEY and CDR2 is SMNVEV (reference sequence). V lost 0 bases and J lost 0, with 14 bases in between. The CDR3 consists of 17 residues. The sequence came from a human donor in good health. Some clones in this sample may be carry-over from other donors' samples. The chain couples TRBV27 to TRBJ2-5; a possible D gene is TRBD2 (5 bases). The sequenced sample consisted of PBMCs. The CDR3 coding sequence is TGTGCCAGCAGTTTATCCGCGGCGGGTGGGTACCAAGAGACCCAGTACTTC. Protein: CASSLSAAGGYQETQYF.